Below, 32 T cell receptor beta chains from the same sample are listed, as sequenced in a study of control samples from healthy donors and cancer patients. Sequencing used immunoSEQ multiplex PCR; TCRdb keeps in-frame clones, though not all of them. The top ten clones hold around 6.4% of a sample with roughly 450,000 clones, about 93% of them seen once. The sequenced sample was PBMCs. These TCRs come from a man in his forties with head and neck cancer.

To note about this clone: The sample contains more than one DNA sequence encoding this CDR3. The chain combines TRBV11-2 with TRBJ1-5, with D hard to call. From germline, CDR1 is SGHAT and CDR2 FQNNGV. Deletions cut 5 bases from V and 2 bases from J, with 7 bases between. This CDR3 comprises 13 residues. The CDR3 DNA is TGTGCCAGCAGCCCCTCAGGCAATCAGCCCCAGCATTTT. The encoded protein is CASSPSGNQPQHF.

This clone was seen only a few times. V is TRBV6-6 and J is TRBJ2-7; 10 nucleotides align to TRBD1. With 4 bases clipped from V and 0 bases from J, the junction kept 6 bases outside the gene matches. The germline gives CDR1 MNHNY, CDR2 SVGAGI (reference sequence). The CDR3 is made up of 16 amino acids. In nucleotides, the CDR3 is TGTGCCAGCAGTTCAGCGACAGGGGGCTTCTCCTACGAGCAGTACTTC. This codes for CASSSATGGFSYEQYF.

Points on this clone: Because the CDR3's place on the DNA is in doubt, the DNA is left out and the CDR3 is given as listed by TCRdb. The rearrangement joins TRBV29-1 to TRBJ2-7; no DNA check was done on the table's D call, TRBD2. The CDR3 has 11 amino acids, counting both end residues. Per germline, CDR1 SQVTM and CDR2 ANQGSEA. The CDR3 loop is CSVGIGASEYF.

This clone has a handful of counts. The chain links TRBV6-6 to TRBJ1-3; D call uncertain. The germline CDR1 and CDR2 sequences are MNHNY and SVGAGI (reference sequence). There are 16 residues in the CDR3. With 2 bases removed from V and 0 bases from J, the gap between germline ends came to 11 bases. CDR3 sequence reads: CASSYEGRVSGNTIYF. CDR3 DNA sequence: TGTGCCAGCAGTTACGAGGGTCGGGTCTCTGGAAACACCATATATTTT.

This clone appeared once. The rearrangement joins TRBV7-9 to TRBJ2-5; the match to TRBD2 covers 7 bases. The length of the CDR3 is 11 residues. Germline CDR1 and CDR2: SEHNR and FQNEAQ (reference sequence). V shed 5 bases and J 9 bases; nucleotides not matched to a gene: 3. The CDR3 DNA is TGTGCCAGCAGCGACCGGGAGGCCCAGTACTTC. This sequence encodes CASSDREAQYF.

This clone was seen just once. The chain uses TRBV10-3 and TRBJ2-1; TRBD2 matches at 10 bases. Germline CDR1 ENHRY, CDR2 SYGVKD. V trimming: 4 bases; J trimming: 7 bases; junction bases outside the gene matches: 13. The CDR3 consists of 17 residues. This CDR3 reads CAISALWPAGGPNEQFF. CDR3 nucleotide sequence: TGTGCCATCAGTGCCCTCTGGCCAGCGGGGGGGCCTAATGAGCAGTTCTTC.

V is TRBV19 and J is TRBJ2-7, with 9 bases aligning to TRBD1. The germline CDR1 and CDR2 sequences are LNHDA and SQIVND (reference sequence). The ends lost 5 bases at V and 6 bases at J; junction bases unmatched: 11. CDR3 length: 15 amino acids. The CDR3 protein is CASSDGEGQGLEQYF. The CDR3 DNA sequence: TGTGCCAGTAGTGACGGTGAGGGACAGGGCCTCGAGCAGTACTTC.

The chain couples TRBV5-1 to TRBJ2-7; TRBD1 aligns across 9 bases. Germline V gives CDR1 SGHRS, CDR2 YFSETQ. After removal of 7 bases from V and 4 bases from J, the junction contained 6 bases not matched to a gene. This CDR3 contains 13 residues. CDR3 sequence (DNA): TGCGCCAGCGGACAGGGGCCGGATTACGAGCAGTACTTC. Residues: CASGQGPDYEQYF.

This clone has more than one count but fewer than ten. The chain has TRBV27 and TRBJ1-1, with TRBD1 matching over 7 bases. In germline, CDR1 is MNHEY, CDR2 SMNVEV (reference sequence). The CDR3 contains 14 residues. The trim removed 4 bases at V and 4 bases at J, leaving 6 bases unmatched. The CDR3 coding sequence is TGTGCCAGCAGTTCGAACAGGGACAGCACTGAAGCTTTCTTT. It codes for CASSSNRDSTEAFF.

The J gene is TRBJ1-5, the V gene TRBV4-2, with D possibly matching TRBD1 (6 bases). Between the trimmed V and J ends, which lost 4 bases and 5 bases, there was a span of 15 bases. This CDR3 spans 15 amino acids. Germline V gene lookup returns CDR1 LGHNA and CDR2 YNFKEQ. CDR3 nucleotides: TGTGCCAGCAGCCTTGGCTACAGGGCCGATCAGCCCCAGCATTTT. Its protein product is CASSLGYRADQPQHF.

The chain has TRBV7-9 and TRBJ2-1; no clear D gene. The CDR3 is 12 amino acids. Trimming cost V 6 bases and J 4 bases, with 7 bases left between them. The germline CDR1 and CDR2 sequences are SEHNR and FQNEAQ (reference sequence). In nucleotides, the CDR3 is TGTGCCAGCAGGGGAAATTACAATGAGCAGTTCTTC. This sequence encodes CASRGNYNEQFF.

The DNA for the CDR3 is TGTGCCATCACAGCAGGAGCGGACACAGATACGCAGTATTTT. Residues: CAITAGADTDTQYF. The rearrangement links TRBV10-3 to TRBJ2-3, with D perhaps TRBD2 (5 bases). The CDR3 consists of 14 residues. Germline values: CDR1 ENHRY, CDR2 SYGVKD. Deletions cut 7 bases from V and 2 bases from J, with 13 bases between.

CDR3 protein: CASSPPGVGAEAFF. CDR3 sequence (DNA): TGTGCCAGCAGCCCTCCGGGTGTAGGGGCTGAAGCTTTCTTT. The chain is built from TRBV3-1 (or the pseudogene TRBV3-2) and TRBJ1-1; maybe TRBD1 (5 bases). The CDR3 runs 14 residues. In germline, CDR1 is LGHDT, CDR2 YNNKEL (reference sequence). V lost 4 bases and J 6 bases, leaving 15 bases between the germline ends.

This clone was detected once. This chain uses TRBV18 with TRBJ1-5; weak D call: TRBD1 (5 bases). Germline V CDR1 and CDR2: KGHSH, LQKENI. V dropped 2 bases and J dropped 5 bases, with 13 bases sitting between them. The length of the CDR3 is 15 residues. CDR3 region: CASSPGDGRYQPQHF. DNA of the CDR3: TGTGCCAGCTCACCAGGGGACGGCAGATATCAGCCCCAGCATTTT.

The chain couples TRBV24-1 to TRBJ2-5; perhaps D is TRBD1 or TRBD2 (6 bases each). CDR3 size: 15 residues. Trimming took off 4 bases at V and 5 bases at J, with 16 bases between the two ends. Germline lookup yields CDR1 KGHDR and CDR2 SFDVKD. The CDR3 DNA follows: TGTGCCACCAGTGACCCTCGGGGGCCGGGGGAGACCCAGTACTTC. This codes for CATSDPRGPGETQYF.

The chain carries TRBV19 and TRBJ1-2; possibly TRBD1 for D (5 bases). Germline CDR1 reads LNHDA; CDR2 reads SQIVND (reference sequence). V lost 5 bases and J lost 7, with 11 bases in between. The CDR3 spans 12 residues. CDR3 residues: CASSPAGVGYTF. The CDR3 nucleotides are TGTGCCAGTAGTCCCGCGGGGGTTGGCTACACCTTC.

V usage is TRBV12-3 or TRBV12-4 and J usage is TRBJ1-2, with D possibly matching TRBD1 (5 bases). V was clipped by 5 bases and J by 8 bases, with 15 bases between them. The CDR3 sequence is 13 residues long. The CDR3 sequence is CASSRQGPGGYTF. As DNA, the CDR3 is TGTGCCAGCAGTCGCCAGGGCCCCGGCGGCTACACCTTC.

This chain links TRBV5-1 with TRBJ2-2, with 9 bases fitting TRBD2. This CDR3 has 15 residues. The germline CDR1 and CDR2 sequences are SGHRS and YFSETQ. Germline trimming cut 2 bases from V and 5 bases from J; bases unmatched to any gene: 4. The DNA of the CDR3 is TGCGCCAGCAGCTTCCTAGCGGGGCTTACCGGGGAGCTGTTTTTT. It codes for CASSFLAGLTGELFF.

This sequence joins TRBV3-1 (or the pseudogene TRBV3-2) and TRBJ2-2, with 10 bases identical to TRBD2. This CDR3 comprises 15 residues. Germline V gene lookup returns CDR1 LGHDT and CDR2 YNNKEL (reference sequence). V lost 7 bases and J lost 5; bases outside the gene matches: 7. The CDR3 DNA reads TGTGCCAGCACCCAGCGGGGGGGTAAGACCGGGGAGCTGTTTTTT. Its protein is CASTQRGGKTGELFF.

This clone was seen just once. The CDR3 DNA sequence: TGCGCCAGCAGCAGGGACTCTGGAAACACCATATATTTT. Translating gives CASSRDSGNTIYF. V and J are TRBV5-1 and TRBJ1-3; D gene uncertain. The germline CDR1 and CDR2 sequences are SGHRS and YFSETQ. The CDR3 runs to 13 residues. Trimming shortened V by 4 bases and J by 0 bases, and 5 bases separated the two germline ends.

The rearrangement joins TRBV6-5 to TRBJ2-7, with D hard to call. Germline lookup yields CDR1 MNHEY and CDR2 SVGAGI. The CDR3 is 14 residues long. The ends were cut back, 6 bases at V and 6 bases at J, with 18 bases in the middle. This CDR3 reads CASSRRDSPREQYF. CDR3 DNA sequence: TGTGCCAGCAGCCGAAGGGATAGCCCTCGCGAGCAGTACTTC.

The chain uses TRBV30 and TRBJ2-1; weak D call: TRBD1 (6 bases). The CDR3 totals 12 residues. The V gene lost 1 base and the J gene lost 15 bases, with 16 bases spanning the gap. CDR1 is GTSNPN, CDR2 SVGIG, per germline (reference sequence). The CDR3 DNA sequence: TGTGCCTGGAGTGCCCGACAGGACGCAGGGTTCTTC. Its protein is CAWSARQDAGFF.

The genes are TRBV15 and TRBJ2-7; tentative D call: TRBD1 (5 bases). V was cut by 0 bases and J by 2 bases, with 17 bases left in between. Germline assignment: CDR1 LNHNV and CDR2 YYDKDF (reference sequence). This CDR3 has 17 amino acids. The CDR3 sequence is CATSRDLGRQLTYEQYF. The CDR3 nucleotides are TGTGCCACCAGCAGAGATCTGGGGCGGCAATTAACCTACGAGCAGTACTTC.

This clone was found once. The CDR3 DNA reads TGCGCCAGCAGCAGTACAGGGGGCAACTCCTACAATGAGCAGTTCTTC. Protein product: CASSSTGGNSYNEQFF. The chain joins TRBV5-1 to TRBJ2-1; 9 bases match TRBD1. Germline V gene data show CDR1 as SGHRS and CDR2 as YFSETQ. CDR3 length: 16 amino acids. The trim removed 4 bases at V and 0 bases at J, leaving 5 bases unmatched.

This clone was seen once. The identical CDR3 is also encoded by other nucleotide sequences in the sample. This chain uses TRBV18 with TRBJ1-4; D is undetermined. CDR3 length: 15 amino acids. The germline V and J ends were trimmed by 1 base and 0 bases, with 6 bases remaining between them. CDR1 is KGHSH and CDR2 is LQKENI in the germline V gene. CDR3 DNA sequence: TGTGCCAGCTCACCACAGCCCGCAACTAATGAAAAACTGTTTTTT. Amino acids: CASSPQPATNEKLFF. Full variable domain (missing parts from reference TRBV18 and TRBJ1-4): NAGVMQNPRHLVRRRGQEARLRCSPMKGHSHVYWYRQLPEEGLKFMVYLQKENIIDESGMPKERFSAEFPKEGPSILRIQQVVRGDSAAYFCASSPQPATNEKLFFGSGTQLSVL.

CDR3 sequence: CASSPTGDEQYF. In nucleotides, the CDR3 is TGCGCCAGCAGCCCGACGGGCGACGAGCAGTACTTC. This chain links TRBV4-1 with TRBJ2-7; no firm D call. CDR3 length: 12 residues. V was cut by 4 bases and J by 5 bases, with 9 bases left in between. Germline CDR1 reads MGHRA; CDR2 reads YSYEKL.

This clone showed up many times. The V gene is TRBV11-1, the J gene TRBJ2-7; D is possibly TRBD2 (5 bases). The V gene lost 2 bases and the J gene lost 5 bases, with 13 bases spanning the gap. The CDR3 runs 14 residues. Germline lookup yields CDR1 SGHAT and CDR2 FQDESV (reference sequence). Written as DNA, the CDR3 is TGTGCCAGCAGCTTAATAACTAGAAGCGACGAGCAGTACTTC. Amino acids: CASSLITRSDEQYF.

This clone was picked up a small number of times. CDR3 nucleotide sequence: TGCGCCAGCAGCCCTTTAGCGGGGGACACAGATACGCAGTATTTT. Protein sequence: CASSPLAGDTDTQYF. This chain connects TRBV4-3 to TRBJ2-3; TRBD2 aligns across 9 bases. The CDR3 loop spans 15 amino acids. The V segment lost 4 bases and the J segment 2 bases; nucleotides outside the gene matches: 4. In germline, CDR1 is LGHNA, CDR2 YSLEER.

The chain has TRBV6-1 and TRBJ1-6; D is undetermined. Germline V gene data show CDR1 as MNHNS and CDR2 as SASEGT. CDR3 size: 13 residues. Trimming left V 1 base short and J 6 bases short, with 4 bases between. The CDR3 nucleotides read TGTGCCAGCAGTGAAGACATTAATTCACCCCTCCACTTT. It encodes CASSEDINSPLHF.

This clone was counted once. Here the CDR3 reads CASSYVAATTGELFF. The CDR3 region has the DNA TGCGCCAGCAGCTACGTAGCAGCGACCACCGGGGAGCTGTTTTTT. The V gene is TRBV5-1, the J gene TRBJ2-2; D is unclear. The CDR3 contains 15 residues. Germline V gives CDR1 SGHRS, CDR2 YFSETQ. V was trimmed by 3 bases and J by 4 bases, leaving 13 bases between them.

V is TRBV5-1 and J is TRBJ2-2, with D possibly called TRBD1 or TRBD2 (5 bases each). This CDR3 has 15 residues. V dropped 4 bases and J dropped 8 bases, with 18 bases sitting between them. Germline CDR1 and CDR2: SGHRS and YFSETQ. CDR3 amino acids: CASSLAVRGLGELFF. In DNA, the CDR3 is TGCGCCAGCAGCCTCGCAGTACGGGGCCTAGGGGAGCTGTTTTTT.

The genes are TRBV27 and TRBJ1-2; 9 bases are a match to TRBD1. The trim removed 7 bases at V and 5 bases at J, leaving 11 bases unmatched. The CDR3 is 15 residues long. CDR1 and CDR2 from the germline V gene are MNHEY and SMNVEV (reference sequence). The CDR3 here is CASTPVGTGSYGYTF. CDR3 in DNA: TGTGCCAGCACCCCAGTCGGGACAGGGTCTTATGGCTACACCTTC.